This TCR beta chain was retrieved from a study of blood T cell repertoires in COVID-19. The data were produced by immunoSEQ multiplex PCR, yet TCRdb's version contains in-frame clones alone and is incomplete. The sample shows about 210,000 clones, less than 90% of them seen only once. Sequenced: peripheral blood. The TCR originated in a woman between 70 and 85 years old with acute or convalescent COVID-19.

This chain's CDR3 is CASSLAPGTHYEQYF. The DNA for the CDR3 is TGTGCCAGCAGCTTAGCGCCCGGGACACACTACGAGCAGTACTTC. The chain links TRBV7-8 to TRBJ2-7; D is perhaps TRBD1 (6 bases). V was trimmed by 0 bases and J by 3 bases, leaving 12 bases between them. Looked up from germline, CDR1 is SGHVS and CDR2 is FQNEAQ. The CDR3 consists of 15 residues.